The following is a T cell receptor beta chain sequence with its context. The antigen remains unidentified. This record comes from a study of CD8 T cells in acute hepatitis C reinfection. Study observations and caveats: Over 10 public clonotypes were found regardless of outcome.

TCRdb keeps only in-frame clones here, not all; method: immunoSEQ multiplex PCR. The data contain approximately 40,000 clones, roughly 88% of them singletons. The germline gives CDR1 SGHNT, CDR2 YYREEE (reference sequence). The ends were cut back, 4 bases at V and 4 bases at J, with 8 bases in the middle. This CDR3 region has 12 residues. Time point defined: naive CD8 control sorted from an acute-time-point sample. V usage is TRBV5-4 and J usage is TRBJ1-1; possibly TRBD1 for D (6 bases). The sequence was collected from a woman aged 18-30 years who spontaneously cleared hepatitis C infection. Sequencing was performed on naive CD8+ T cells from PBMCs. The CDR3 bases are TGTGCCAGCAGCGGGGGCTTCACTGAAGCTTTCTTT. This translates into CASSGGFTEAFF.